These 32 T cell receptor beta chains originate from one sample sequenced in a study of T cells in Graves' hyperthyroidism and ophthalmopathy. Amplified TCR beta CDR3 regions came from RNA transcripts. RT-PCR in the first round (using the HTBI primer set) targeted the TCR CDR3. One entry per CDR3 protein results from TCRdb running MiXCR on the multiplex PCR reads. The sample yields under 400,000 distinct CDR3 sequences, 21% seen once. The material sequenced was blood. The receptors were gathered from a woman in her fifties or sixties with Graves' hyperthyroidism.

This clonotype has a single count. The chain recombines TRBV6-1 with TRBJ1-1; tentatively, D is TRBD1 (6 bases). Per the germline V gene, CDR1 is MNHNS and CDR2 is SASEGT. V was clipped by 5 bases and J by 11 bases, with 15 bases between them. This CDR3 region has 12 residues. CDR3 region: CASSKQTGSAFF. CDR3 DNA: TGTGCCAGCAGTAAACAGACAGGTTCGGCTTTCTTT.

The CDR3 nucleotides are TGTGCCAGCAGCGTAGAAAAGCCCTCCACAGATACGCAGTATTTT. Translating it yields CASSVEKPSTDTQYF. The gene calls are TRBV9 and TRBJ2-3; unclear D gene. The CDR3 has 15 amino acids. V shed 0 bases and J shed 2 bases, with 10 bases lying between them. From germline, CDR1 is SGDLS and CDR2 YYNGEE.

This clonotype was counted only a few times. V is TRBV6-1 and J is TRBJ2-1; 7 bases fit TRBD1. Germline V lookup: CDR1 MNHNS, CDR2 SASEGT. The CDR3 spans 14 residues. V lost 7 bases and J lost 4; bases outside the gene matches: 7. CDR3 loop: CASKPGQNYNEQFF. The CDR3 DNA follows: TGTGCCAGCAAACCGGGACAGAATTACAATGAGCAGTTCTTC.

This clonotype was picked up many times. The rearrangement links TRBV10-3 to TRBJ2-1; D may correspond to TRBD1 or TRBD2 (5 bases each). The V gene lost 0 bases and the J gene lost 5 bases, with 5 bases spanning the gap. CDR1 and CDR2 from the germline V gene are ENHRY and SYGVKD. The length of the CDR3 is 13 residues. The CDR3 here is CAISESGDNEQFF. The CDR3 DNA sequence: TGTGCCATCAGTGAGTCGGGGGACAATGAGCAGTTCTTC.

This chain links TRBV5-1 with TRBJ2-2; 8 bases line up with TRBD2. The CDR3 covers 15 residues. Trimming at V came to 0 bases and at J to 3 bases, leaving 1 base not matched to a gene. Germline lookup yields CDR1 SGHRS and CDR2 YFSETQ. As DNA, the CDR3 is TGCGCCAGCAGCTTGGCTAGCGGGTACACCGGGGAGCTGTTTTTT. Translating gives CASSLASGYTGELFF. Based on the CDR3 plus reference TRBV5-1 and TRBJ2-2, the full variable domain is KAGVTQTPRYLIKTRGQQVTLSCSPISGHRSVSWYQQTPGQGLQFLFEYFSETQRNKGNFPGRFSGRQFSNSRSEMNVSTLELGDSALYLCASSLASGYTGELFFGEGSRLTVL.

Regarding this clonotype: An end of the junction differs from the germline gene, which may be a read error. The CDR3 loop reads CASSRVQKETQYF. The CDR3 coding sequence is TGTGCCAGCAGCCGGGTCCAAAAAGAGACCCAGTACTTC. The V gene is TRBV5-1, the J gene TRBJ2-5, with unresolved D. From germline, CDR1 is SGHRS and CDR2 YFSETQ. This CDR3 contains 13 residues.

This clonotype showed up just a few times. The chain is built from TRBV28 and TRBJ2-3, with 9 positions matching TRBD2. The germline V gene encodes CDR1 MDHEN and CDR2 SYDVKM. The V and J ends lost 2 bases and 5 bases, in that order; junction bases with no gene match: 5. The length of the CDR3 is 15 residues. CDR3 coding DNA: TGTGCCAGCAGTTTAACTAGCGGGTCAAGAGATACGCAGTATTTT. Its translation: CASSLTSGSRDTQYF.

V usage is TRBV20-1 and J usage is TRBJ1-6; D remains ambiguous. Per germline, CDR1 DFQATT and CDR2 SNEGSKA (reference sequence). Trimming shortened V by 6 bases and J by 7 bases, and 13 bases separated the two germline ends. This CDR3 has 13 residues. CDR3 amino acids: CSASAEVNSPLHF. The DNA of the CDR3 is TGCAGTGCCTCTGCGGAGGTAAATTCACCCCTCCACTTT.

This clonotype was seen only a few times. A junction boundary mismatches the germline segment, possibly from a read error. The chain recombines TRBV20-1 with TRBJ1-4; tentative D call: TRBD1 (5 bases). The CDR3 is made up of 15 amino acids. CDR1 is DFQATT and CDR2 is SNEGSKA in the germline V gene (reference sequence). The CDR3 region has the DNA TGCAGTGTTCTGACAGCCTCAGCAACTAATGAAAAACTGGTTTTT. Encoded protein: CSVLTASATNEKLVF.

This clonotype has at least ten counts. The chain combines TRBV11-3 with TRBJ2-7, with TRBD2 as a possible D gene (6 bases). Trimming removed 0 bases from V and 6 bases from J, with 15 bases in between. The germline V gene encodes CDR1 SGHNT and CDR2 YENEEA. The CDR3 totals 15 residues. In DNA form, the CDR3 reads TGTGCCAGCAGCTTAGACAGGGTGACTAGTTCCGAGCAGTACTTC. This codes for CASSLDRVTSSEQYF.

Many counts were recorded for this clonotype. The chain uses TRBV6-5 and TRBJ2-4; D unclear. V was trimmed by 2 bases and J by 7 bases, leaving 15 bases between them. Germline assignment: CDR1 MNHEY and CDR2 SVGAGI. CDR3 length: 15 residues. In DNA form, the CDR3 reads TGTGCCAGCAGTTACGACGACGGGCTGGGGAACATTCAGTACTTC. Protein sequence: CASSYDDGLGNIQYF.

This clonotype appeared many times. The V gene is TRBV27, the J gene TRBJ1-5; TRBD1 matches 7 bases. Germline V CDR1 and CDR2: MNHEY, SMNVEV (reference sequence). With 6 bases clipped from V and 1 base from J, the junction kept 9 bases outside the gene matches. This CDR3 has 16 residues. The CDR3 protein is CASRDKQGMSNQPQHF. The DNA of the CDR3 is TGTGCCAGCAGGGACAAACAGGGGATGAGCAATCAGCCCCAGCATTTT.

There are a few counts of this clonotype. This chain uses TRBV5-1 with TRBJ2-7; 9 bases fit TRBD1. The length of the CDR3 is 14 residues. V dropped 4 bases and J dropped 2; count of bases not matched to a gene: 4. CDR1 is SGHRS, CDR2 YFSETQ, per germline. The CDR3 reads CASSKDRGPYEQYF. CDR3 nucleotide sequence: TGCGCCAGCAGCAAGGACAGGGGACCCTACGAGCAGTACTTC.

This clonotype has only a few counts. The chain is built from TRBV28 and TRBJ2-1; D is tentatively TRBD1 or TRBD2 (5 bases each). The length of the CDR3 is 14 residues. CDR1 and CDR2 (germline): MDHEN, SYDVKM. V lost 7 bases, J lost 9 bases, and 19 bases lay in between. This chain's CDR3 is CASKFGGSISEQFF. CDR3 nucleotides: TGTGCCAGCAAATTTGGGGGTTCCATCAGTGAGCAGTTCTTC.

J is TRBJ2-1 and V is TRBV29-1; D remains ambiguous. The V and J ends lost 5 bases and 4 bases respectively, with 6 bases between them. CDR1 and CDR2 (germline): SQVTM, ANQGSEA. This CDR3 is 11 amino acids long. CDR3 nucleotides: TGCAGCGTTACCTCGTACAATGAGCAGTTCTTC. Its protein is CSVTSYNEQFF.

Ten or more counts support this clonotype. The chain recombines TRBV5-5 with TRBJ2-3; TRBD1 matches at 9 bases. J lost 8 bases, V lost 0 bases, and 4 bases had no gene match. CDR1 and CDR2 (germline): SGHKS, YYEKEE (reference sequence). The CDR3 contains 14 residues. CDR3 in DNA: TGTGCCAGCAGCTTGGGGGACAGGGAGGGTACGCAGTATTTT. It encodes CASSLGDREGTQYF.

This clonotype was recorded at least ten times. The chain employs TRBV12-3 or TRBV12-4 and TRBJ2-3, with 12 bases that match TRBD1. Unmatched junction bases numbered 6, after V lost 7 bases and J lost 4 bases. The CDR3 loop spans 15 amino acids. CDR3 nucleotide sequence: TGTGCCAGCAATGAGGGACAGGGGGCCGCAGATACGCAGTATTTT. Residues: CASNEGQGAADTQYF.

This clonotype was picked up one time. The chain uses TRBV2 and TRBJ2-2; the match to TRBD1 covers 11 bases. V was pared by 8 bases and J by 6 bases, with 5 bases of the junction left unmatched. Germline V gene sequence: CDR1 SNHLY, CDR2 FYNNEI. This CDR3 comprises 14 residues. CDR3 protein: CASLRDRGAGELFF. DNA of the CDR3: TGTGCCAGCCTCCGGGACAGGGGGGCCGGGGAGCTGTTTTTT.

This clonotype was detected many times. This chain connects TRBV27 to TRBJ2-5; tentative D call: TRBD2 (5 bases). V was clipped by 6 bases and J by 5 bases, with 25 bases between them. This CDR3 is built from 17 residues. The V gene's germline CDR1 is MNHEY and CDR2 SMNVEV (reference sequence). As DNA, the CDR3 is TGTGCCAGCAGCGCCGTTACCAGCGGAGGTCTTCGGGAGACCCAGTACTTC. Residues: CASSAVTSGGLRETQYF.

The rearrangement uses TRBV10-2 and TRBJ1-3; no reliable D call. Germline V gives CDR1 WSHSY, CDR2 SAAADI. V was cut by 2 bases and J by 2 bases, with 7 bases left in between. The CDR3 loop spans 14 amino acids. CDR3 in amino acids: CASSEVGTGNTIYF. The CDR3 DNA reads TGCGCCAGCAGTGAGGTTGGCACTGGAAACACCATATATTTT.

This clonotype has a handful of counts. V and J are TRBV11-2 and TRBJ1-3; D might be TRBD1 (6 bases). CDR3 length: 18 amino acids. V lost 5 bases and J 9 bases, leaving 29 bases between the germline ends. Germline loops: CDR1 SGHAT, CDR2 FQNNGV. CDR3 nucleotides: TGTGCCAGCAGCATACATATCAGGGGTGAGCGGTCGAGAAGCACCATATATTTT. This translates into CASSIHIRGERSRSTIYF.

This clonotype was picked up many times. The V call is TRBV28, the J call TRBJ2-5; maybe TRBD2 (7 bases). The CDR3 is 16 amino acids. The ends were cut back, 2 bases at V and 5 bases at J, with 18 bases in the middle. Germline-derived CDR1 and CDR2 are MDHEN and SYDVKM. The CDR3 nucleotides read TGTGCCAGCAGTTTAAATCTAAGGGGGGGGGTTGAGACCCAGTACTTC. Amino acids: CASSLNLRGGVETQYF.

As DNA, the CDR3 is TGTGCCAGTAGTACTGGGTACTTGAACACTGAAGCTTTCTTT. Residues: CASSTGYLNTEAFF. The genes are TRBV19 and TRBJ1-1; D is unresolved. The CDR3 is 14 amino acids. V was trimmed by 4 bases and J by 0 bases, leaving 9 bases between them. Looked up from germline, CDR1 is LNHDA and CDR2 is SQIVND (reference sequence).

This clonotype was found many times. This chain connects TRBV12-3 or TRBV12-4 to TRBJ2-5, with 9 positions matching TRBD2. This CDR3 spans 14 amino acids. The junction had 11 bases not matched to a gene; V was cut back by 10 bases and J by 5 bases. The CDR3 reads CATKGSGRGETQYF. CDR3 nucleotides: TGTGCCACAAAGGGTAGCGGGAGAGGCGAGACCCAGTACTTC.

This chain connects TRBV28 to TRBJ2-1, with D uncertain. The germline V gene has CDR1 MDHEN and CDR2 SYDVKM. V was shortened by 7 bases and J by 7 bases, with 17 bases between the two germline ends. The CDR3 loop spans 14 amino acids. CDR3 nucleotides: TGTGCCAGCACCATGATCAGCCAGAATAATGAGCAGTTCTTC. Translating it yields CASTMISQNNEQFF.

The J gene is TRBJ1-3, the V gene TRBV9, with D possibly TRBD1 on 5 matching bases. Germline V gene sequence: CDR1 SGDLS, CDR2 YYNGEE. This CDR3 is built from 15 residues. Trimming left V 2 bases short and J 0 bases short, with 9 bases between. The CDR3 bases are TGTGCCAGCAGCGTGCTAGGGGACTCTGGAAACACCATATATTTT. The encoded protein is CASSVLGDSGNTIYF.

This clonotype was observed at least ten times. The chain combines TRBV5-1 with TRBJ2-6; possibly TRBD1 for D (5 bases). V lost 4 bases, J lost 1 base, and 9 bases lay in between. CDR1 is SGHRS and CDR2 is YFSETQ in the germline V gene. CDR3 size: 15 residues. The CDR3 spells CASSPGHSGANVLTF. In nucleotides, the CDR3 is TGCGCCAGCAGCCCAGGACATTCTGGGGCCAACGTCCTGACTTTC.

This clonotype has a handful of counts. V usage is TRBV19 and J usage is TRBJ2-3; no firm D call. The CDR3 covers 12 residues. V shed 6 bases and J shed 1 base, with 5 bases lying between them. Looked up from germline, CDR1 is LNHDA and CDR2 is SQIVND (reference sequence). The CDR3 is CASSQRTDTQYF. The CDR3 coding sequence is TGTGCCAGTAGCCAGCGCACAGATACGCAGTATTTT.

CDR3 sequence (DNA): TGTGCCAGCAGTGACAGGGCCGGGGCCAACGTCCTGACTTTC. Its protein product is CASSDRAGANVLTF. This chain links TRBV12-3 or TRBV12-4 with TRBJ2-6; 7 bases line up with TRBD1. Trimming removed 5 bases from V and 4 bases from J; junction bases left unmatched: 2. This CDR3 has 14 residues.

This chain links TRBV20-1 with TRBJ1-2; D unclear. Looked up from germline, CDR1 is DFQATT and CDR2 is SNEGSKA (reference sequence). CDR3 length: 8 amino acids. Deletions cut 6 bases from V and 7 bases from J, with 3 bases between. The CDR3 DNA sequence: TGCAGTGCGGCTGGCTACACCTTC. It codes for CSAAGYTF.

This clonotype was detected ten times or more. The chain is built from TRBV6-1 and TRBJ2-5; 7 nucleotides line up with TRBD1. The germline gives CDR1 MNHNS, CDR2 SASEGT. Trimming took 9 bases from V and 6 from J; bases not matched to a gene: 10. This CDR3 has 13 residues. In nucleotides, the CDR3 is TGTGCCAGTTGCCGGGCAGGGGGTAAGACCCAGTACTTC. Amino acids: CASCRAGGKTQYF.

The sample holds many counts of this clonotype. The chain is built from TRBV4-1 and TRBJ2-3; D possibly uses TRBD1 or TRBD2 (5 bases each). Looked up from germline, CDR1 is MGHRA and CDR2 is YSYEKL. Trimming shortened V by 4 bases and J by 5 bases, and 19 bases separated the two germline ends. The CDR3 has 16 residues. The CDR3 protein is CASSPAGSASLDTQYF. CDR3 DNA: TGCGCCAGCAGCCCCGCAGGGAGCGCCTCATTAGATACGCAGTATTTT.